These T cell receptor beta chains were read from a single sample in a study of beta chain features in type 1 diabetes. Profiling relied on immunoSEQ multiplex PCR, and the TCRdb table lists in-frame clones only, not all of them. Altogether 900,000 or so clones are present, roughly a sixth being singletons, with the ten largest covering 0.02% to 0.03%. What was sequenced was naive CD4+ T cells from blood. The receptors were gathered from a woman aged 18-29 years in good health. Each CDR3 is given with its conserved first and last residue. Fields, in order: V gene, clone size, D gene, J gene, CDR3 DNA, CDR3 protein. A D gene is named only where the DNA matches it firmly. Size tells how often a clone was seen (once, few, many) or the class of an expanded clone, and some rows leave it out.

>TRBV7-2|.|TRBD2|TRBJ2-1
TGTGCCAGCAGGTCTACTAGCGGGAGGCGAAATGAGCAGTTCTTC
CASRSTSGRRNEQFF
>TRBV27|few|TRBD2|TRBJ2-1
TGTGCCAGCAGCTCAACTAGCGGGAGGGCACCGGCCCACAATGAGCAGTTCTTC
CASSSTSGRAPAHNEQFF
>TRBV4-2|.|.|TRBJ1-1
TGTGCCAGCAGCCAGAACAGGGCCATGAACACTGAAGCTTTCTTT
CASSQNRAMNTEAFF
>TRBV2|.|.|TRBJ2-2
TGTGCCAGCAGGCCTAGACTGGACACCGGGGAGCTGTTTTTT
CASRPRLDTGELFF
>TRBV4-2|.|.|TRBJ2-2
TGTGCCAGCAGCCCCGACAACACCGGGGAGCTGTTTTTT
CASSPDNTGELFF
>TRBV15|.|.|TRBJ2-3
TGTGCCACCAGCAAGGGACTCAAGGGAACAGATACGCAGTATTTT
CATSKGLKGTDTQYF
>TRBV7-9|.|.|TRBJ1-5
TGTGCCAGCAGCTTTGATTCCGGGGGGCGCAATCAGCCCCAGCATTTT
CASSFDSGGRNQPQHF
>TRBV2|few|.|TRBJ2-3
TGTGCCAGCAAACTTGCAGATACGCAGTATTTT
CASKLADTQYF
>TRBV29-1|.|TRBD2|TRBJ2-1
TGCAGCGCCCACCGTGCGGGAGGACCGTACAATGAGCAGTTCTTC
CSAHRAGGPYNEQFF
>TRBV5-1|.|.|TRBJ1-2
TGCGCCAGCAGCTCTGCGGGAGTTCTCTATGGCTACACCTTC
CASSSAGVLYGYTF
>TRBV6-6|.|.|TRBJ1-1
TGTGCCAGCAGGGGGGGAGCGTCTGAAGCTTTCTTT
CASRGGASEAFF
>TRBV18|.|.|TRBJ2-5
TGTGCCAGCTCAGGGGACGGCCAAGAGACCCAGTACTTC
CASSGDGQETQYF
>TRBV29-1|few|TRBD1|TRBJ1-2
TGCAGCGTTGGGACAGGGATGGGCTACACCTTC
CSVGTGMGYTF
>TRBV9|.|TRBD2|TRBJ2-5
TGTGCCAGCAGCGTATACGGGAGGGCCGGGGAGACCCAGTACTTC
CASSVYGRAGETQYF
>TRBV7-9|.|.|TRBJ2-5
TGTGCCAGCAGTCCGACTAGGTTGGATTTGGAGACCCAGTACTTC
CASSPTRLDLETQYF
>TRBV5-6|.|.|TRBJ2-7
TGTGCCAGCAGAGGGGCGGAAAGGTTACAGTACTTC
CASRGAERLQYF
>TRBV7-9|.|TRBD2|TRBJ2-3
TGTGCCAGCACCAAGGGACTAGCGGGATTCGATACGCAGTATTTT
CASTKGLAGFDTQYF
>TRBV7-2|.|.|TRBJ2-2
TGTGCCAGCAGCATCCGGGTTTTGAACACCGGGGAGCTGTTTTTT
CASSIRVLNTGELFF
>TRBV28|few|.|TRBJ2-5
TGTGCCAGCACACTGCGAGAGACCCAGTACTTC
CASTLRETQYF
>TRBV6-1|few|.|TRBJ1-2
TGTGCCAGCAGTGATTGGCTTAACTATGGCTACACCTTC
CASSDWLNYGYTF
>TRBV27|.|TRBD2|TRBJ2-2
TGTGCCAGCAGTTCGGGCGCGGGGGGGACCGGGGAGCTGTTTTTT
CASSSGAGGTGELFF
>TRBV4-3|.|.|TRBJ2-2
TGCGCCAGCAGCCAAGGGCCCAATGGAAACACCGGGGAGCTGTTTTTT
CASSQGPNGNTGELFF
>TRBV20-1|.|.|TRBJ2-7
TGCAGTGCTAGATCATCGGGCGAGCAGTACTTC
CSARSSGEQYF
>TRBV6-1|few|.|TRBJ1-2
TGTGCCAGCAGTGAACGGGCAGGTGGCGGCTACACCTTC
CASSERAGGGYTF
>TRBV9|.|TRBD2|TRBJ2-2
TGTGCCAGCAGCGTAGACGGGAGGGGGTCCGGGGAGCTGTTTTTT
CASSVDGRGSGELFF
>TRBV19|.|.|TRBJ1-2
TGTGCCAGTAGTTCCGGATTCACGCATGGCTACACCTTC
CASSSGFTHGYTF
>TRBV7-9|.|TRBD1|TRBJ2-5
TGTGCCAGCAGCTTCTTACAGGGGATTTTAGAGACCCAGTACTTC
CASSFLQGILETQYF
>TRBV7-2|.|TRBD1|TRBJ1-1
TGTGCCAGCAGAACCGGGACAGCCATCCGGCACGCTTTCTTT
CASRTGTAIRHAFF
>TRBV28|.|.|TRBJ1-5
TGTGCCAGCAGTTTGGCAGGGTATCTGCCCCAGCATTTT
CASSLAGYLPQHF
>TRBV29-1|few|TRBD2|TRBJ2-1
TGCAGCGTCAGACTAGCGGGAGGACGCCGCTCCTACAATGAGCAGTTCTTC
CSVRLAGGRRSYNEQFF
>TRBV7-2|.|.|TRBJ1-5
TGTGCCAGCAGCCTCGGCGTGAATCAGCCCCAGCATTTT
CASSLGVNQPQHF
>TRBV4-1|few|.|TRBJ2-7
TGCGCCAGCAGCCAAGTTCCTGACACCTACGAGCAGTACTTC
CASSQVPDTYEQYF
>TRBV6-5|.|.|TRBJ2-7
TGTGCCAGCAGAAGACAGGGAGGATCTAACGAGCAGTACTTC
CASRRQGGSNEQYF
>TRBV29-1|few|.|TRBJ2-3
TGCAGCGTTGAGACGAGTGGGGGGACGCAGTATTTT
CSVETSGGTQYF
>TRBV7-2|.|.|TRBJ2-3
TGTGCCAGCAGCACCGGGCCCCCTAGGGCCACAGATACGCAGTATTTT
CASSTGPPRATDTQYF
>TRBV4-2|few|.|TRBJ1-1
TGTGCCAGCAGCCAAGTGGGTACGAACACTGAAGCTTTCTTT
CASSQVGTNTEAFF
>TRBV18|.|.|TRBJ2-7
TGTGCCAGCTCCCTCGGGACCTACGAGCAGTACTTC
CASSLGTYEQYF
>TRBV4-2|few|.|TRBJ1-4
TGTGCCAGCAGCCAAGAAGCGGGGGGAGGAGAAAAACTGTTTTTT
CASSQEAGGGEKLFF
>TRBV7-6|few|.|TRBJ1-2
TGTGCCAGCAGCTTAGGAGTAACTCAAGGCTACACCTTC
CASSLGVTQGYTF
>TRBV19|few|TRBD1|TRBJ1-6
TGTGCCAGCAACAGCCGGGACAGGGGTAATTCACCCCTCCACTTT
CASNSRDRGNSPLHF
>TRBV19|few|.|TRBJ2-3
TGTGCCAGTAGAGACCGTTTGGGGGGTCTAAGCACAGATACGCAGTATTTT
CASRDRLGGLSTDTQYF
>TRBV29-1|.|TRBD2|TRBJ2-7
TGCAGCGTGACGGGACTAGCAAATCAGAGGTACGAGCAGTACTTC
CSVTGLANQRYEQYF
>TRBV11-2|.|TRBD2|TRBJ2-1
TGTGCCAGCAGCTCACTAAGCGGGACTAGCTCCTACAATGAGCAGTTCTTC
CASSSLSGTSSYNEQFF
>TRBV29-1|few|.|TRBJ2-3
TGCAGCGTTGACAGGGGGGCGGATACGCAGTATTTT
CSVDRGADTQYF
>TRBV25-1|.|TRBD2|TRBJ2-7
TGTGCCAGCAGACTAGCGGGAGGTTACGAGCAGTACTTC
CASRLAGGYEQYF
>TRBV29-1|.|.|TRBJ2-1
TGCAGCGTTGGCCGCAGGGGCGCTTCCTACAATGAGCAGTTCTTC
CSVGRRGASYNEQFF
>TRBV5-1|few|.|TRBJ2-2
TGCGCCAGCAGCTGGGGGGCAAACACCGGGGAGCTGTTTTTT
CASSWGANTGELFF
>TRBV7-2|.|.|TRBJ2-1
TGTGCCAGCAGGTGGGGACCAAGGGGCAATGAGCAGTTCTTC
CASRWGPRGNEQFF
>TRBV27|.|.|TRBJ2-6
TGTGCCAGCAGGGGACTGATCTCTGGGGCCAACGTCCTGACTTTC
CASRGLISGANVLTF
>TRBV7-2|few|.|TRBJ1-1
TGTGCCAGCGCCAAGGTATCTGGGAACACTGAAGCTTTCTTT
CASAKVSGNTEAFF
>TRBV18|.|.|TRBJ2-3
TGTGCCAGCTCAACCTCTAGCGCCAGCACAGATACGCAGTATTTT
CASSTSSASTDTQYF